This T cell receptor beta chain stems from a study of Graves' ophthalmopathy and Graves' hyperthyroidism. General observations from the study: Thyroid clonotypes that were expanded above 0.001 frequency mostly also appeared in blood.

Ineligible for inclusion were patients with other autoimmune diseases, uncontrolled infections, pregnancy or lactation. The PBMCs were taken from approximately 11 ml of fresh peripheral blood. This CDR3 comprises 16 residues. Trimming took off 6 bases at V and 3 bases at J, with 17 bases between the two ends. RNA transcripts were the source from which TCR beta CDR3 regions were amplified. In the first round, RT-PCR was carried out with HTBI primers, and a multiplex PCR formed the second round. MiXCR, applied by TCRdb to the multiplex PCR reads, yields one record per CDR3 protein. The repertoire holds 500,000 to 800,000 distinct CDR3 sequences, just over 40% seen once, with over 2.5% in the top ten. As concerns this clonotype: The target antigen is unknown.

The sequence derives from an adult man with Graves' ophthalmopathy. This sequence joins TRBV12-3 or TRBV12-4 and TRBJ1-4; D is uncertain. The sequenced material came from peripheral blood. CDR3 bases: TGTGCCAGCAGCCAAGTTGGGAGACGGCCTAATGAAAAACTGTTTTTT. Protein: CASSQVGRRPNEKLFF.